This T cell receptor (beta chain) was retrieved from a study of T cell changes during pregnancy in multiple sclerosis. Libraries were prepared by immunoSEQ multiplex PCR; TCRdb keeps only in-frame clonotypes and omits some of them. The table lists 40,000 to 55,000 clones, around 87% of them singletons. The CDR3 runs 14 residues. The V gene end was trimmed by 2 bases and the J gene end by 6 bases; junction bases not matched to a gene: 6. CDR1 MNHEY and CDR2 SMNVEV come from the germline V gene (reference sequence). This chain uses TRBV27 with TRBJ1-2; 7 bases align to TRBD1. Sequencing used CD8+ T cells from peripheral blood mononuclear cells, obtained in the second trimester of pregnancy. The source is a female donor with multiple sclerosis, enrolled in a pregnancy study. The CDR3 DNA reads as TGTGCCAGCAGTTTAGCAACAGGGGTTAATGGCTACACCTTC. Translating gives CASSLATGVNGYTF.